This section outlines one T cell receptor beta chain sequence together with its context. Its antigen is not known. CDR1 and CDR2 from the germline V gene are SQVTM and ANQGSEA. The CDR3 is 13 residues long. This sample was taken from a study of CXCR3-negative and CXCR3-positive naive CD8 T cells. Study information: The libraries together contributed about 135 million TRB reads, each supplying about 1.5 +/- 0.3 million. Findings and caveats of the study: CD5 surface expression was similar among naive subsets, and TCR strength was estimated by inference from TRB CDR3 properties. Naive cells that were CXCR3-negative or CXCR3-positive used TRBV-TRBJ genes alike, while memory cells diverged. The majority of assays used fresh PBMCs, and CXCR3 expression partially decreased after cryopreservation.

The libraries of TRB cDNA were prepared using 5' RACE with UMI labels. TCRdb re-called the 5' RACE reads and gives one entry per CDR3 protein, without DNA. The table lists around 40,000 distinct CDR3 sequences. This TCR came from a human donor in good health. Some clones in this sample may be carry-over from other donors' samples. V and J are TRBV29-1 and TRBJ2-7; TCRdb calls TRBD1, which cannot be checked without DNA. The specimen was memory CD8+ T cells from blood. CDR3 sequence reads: CSVSSGQEYEQYF.